In its sample, the clone carrying this TCR beta chain is medium-sized. Its matching antigen is unknown. Indicated time point: healthy volunteer bleed at 6 weeks. Unseparated into fractions, whole blood served as the source from which total RNA was extracted. V shed 0 bases and J 7 bases; nucleotides not matched to a gene: 6. The V gene's germline CDR1 is DFQATT and CDR2 SNEGSKA (reference sequence). This CDR3 is built from 15 residues. The data were obtained in a study of human T cells and chemical hapten exposure. Study results and limitations: Sensitizing to DPC left TCRs with a frequency above 1 in 1000 unaltered.

Within the library, unique molecular identifiers were attached to each individual cDNA molecule. MiXCR was run by TCRdb on the RACE reads, yielding one entry per CDR3 protein. The sample includes 75,000 to 80,000 distinct CDR3 sequences, 8.6% of them seen just once. The receptor's source is a female donor in good health. Some clones in this sample may be carry-over from other donors' samples. The chain recombines TRBV20-1 with TRBJ1-5; 10 bases are shared with TRBD1. The specimen was whole blood. The CDR3 sequence: CSARDGTGESQPQHF. The CDR3, as DNA: TGCAGTGCTAGAGATGGGACAGGGGAGAGCCAGCCCCAGCATTTT.